The 18 T cell receptor beta chains reported below all come from one sample, sequenced in a study of blood T cell repertoires in COVID-19. Generated by immunoSEQ multiplex PCR, the TCRdb table keeps only in-frame clones and is missing some. The sample lists around 70,000 clones, approximately 80% occurring once. Sequenced: peripheral blood. Receptors were obtained from a man in his sixties with acute or convalescent COVID-19.

The chain carries TRBV11-3 and TRBJ1-1, with D maybe TRBD1 (5 bases). Germline CDR1 is SGHNT and CDR2 is YENEEA. The V gene lost 0 bases and the J gene lost 8 bases, with 10 bases spanning the gap. CDR3 size: 13 residues. The CDR3 protein is CASSLETAGEAFF. CDR3 nucleotides: TGTGCCAGCAGCTTAGAGACAGCCGGGGAAGCTTTCTTT. Variable domain in full (rest from reference TRBV11-3 and TRBJ1-1): EAGVVQSPRYKIIEKKQPVAFWCNPISGHNTLYWYLQNLGQGPELLIRYENEEAVDDSQLPKDRFSAERLKGVDSTLKIQPAELGDSAVYLCASSLETAGEAFFGQGTRLTVV.

The V gene is TRBV25-1, the J gene TRBJ1-3, with D perhaps matching TRBD1 (5 bases). The germline V and J ends were trimmed by 4 bases and 1 base, with 11 bases remaining between them. Germline CDR1 and CDR2: MGHDK and SYGVNS. The CDR3 contains 15 residues. The CDR3 nucleotides are TGTGCCAGCAGTGCGGGGGTCGATTCTGGAAACACCATATATTTT. This codes for CASSAGVDSGNTIYF.

This rearrangement joins TRBV5-1 to TRBJ1-1, with D perhaps TRBD1 (5 bases). V lost 0 bases and J lost 1, with 10 bases in between. The germline V gene has CDR1 SGHRS and CDR2 YFSETQ. CDR3 size: 15 residues. The CDR3 sequence is CASSLAAGTNTEAFF. CDR3 in DNA: TGCGCCAGCAGCTTGGCCGCGGGGACGAACACTGAAGCTTTCTTT.

This chain links TRBV6-5 with TRBJ2-1, with 9 nucleotides matching TRBD2. Per germline, CDR1 MNHEY and CDR2 SVGAGI. Unmatched junction bases numbered 3, after V lost 6 bases and J lost 0 bases. The CDR3 contains 15 residues. The DNA for the CDR3 is TGTGCCAGCAGAAGCGGGGGGAGCTCCTACAATGAGCAGTTCTTC. This translates into CASRSGGSSYNEQFF.

The chain combines TRBV19 with TRBJ1-2; 8 positions match TRBD1. The CDR3 covers 14 residues. Germline CDR1 and CDR2: LNHDA and SQIVND (reference sequence). After removal of 5 bases from V and 5 bases from J, the junction contained 7 bases not matched to a gene. CDR3 nucleotide sequence: TGTGCCAGTAGTGCCTCGACAGGGGATTATGGCTACACCTTC. Translation gives CASSASTGDYGYTF.

V is TRBV11-2 and J is TRBJ1-6; 8 bases match TRBD1. CDR1 is SGHAT, CDR2 FQNNGV, per germline. The CDR3 length is 15 residues. Trimming cost V 5 bases and J 5 bases; bases outside gene matches: 5. The CDR3 spells CASSPGTGNNSPLHF. The CDR3 DNA is TGTGCCAGCAGCCCCGGGACAGGAAATAATTCACCCCTCCACTTT.

The chain employs TRBV11-3 and TRBJ2-7; no firm D call. CDR1 is SGHNT and CDR2 is YENEEA in the germline V gene. The CDR3 spans 15 residues. The ends were cut back, 1 base at V and 2 bases at J, with 12 bases in the middle. The CDR3 DNA follows: TGTGCCAGCAGCTTAGGGGCCACACTTACCTACGAGCAGTACGTC. It codes for CASSLGATLTYEQYV.

This chain links TRBV29-1 with TRBJ2-2; tentative D call: TRBD2 (7 bases). CDR3 size: 14 residues. The germline V gene encodes CDR1 SQVTM and CDR2 ANQGSEA. The germline V and J ends were trimmed by 7 bases and 2 bases, with 14 bases remaining between them. The DNA of the CDR3 is TGCAGCGGCCTAAGGGGGGGAAACACCGGGGAGCTGTTTTTT. Translation: CSGLRGGNTGELFF.

This chain joins TRBV12-3 or TRBV12-4 and TRBJ1-5, with unresolved D. The CDR3 is 13 residues long. Trimming cost V 6 bases and J 2 bases, with 8 bases left between them. The CDR3 reads CASRSTGNQPQHF. As DNA, the CDR3 is TGTGCCAGCAGGTCCACAGGCAATCAGCCCCAGCATTTT.

This clone was observed once. The chain employs TRBV19 and TRBJ2-6; 9 bases line up with TRBD1. This CDR3 region has 20 residues. Germline CDR1 LNHDA, CDR2 SQIVND (reference sequence). With V trimmed by 1 base and J by 2 bases, 12 bases remained unmatched. CDR3 loop: CASSIAAQGASSPGANVLTF. DNA of the CDR3: TGTGCCAGTAGTATAGCCGCACAGGGGGCGAGTAGTCCTGGGGCCAACGTCCTGACTTTC.

The CDR3 nucleotides are TGTGCCAGCAGCTTGACTTCTAGCACAGATACGCAGTATTTT. Amino acid sequence: CASSLTSSTDTQYF. This rearrangement joins TRBV11-3 to TRBJ2-3; D not certain. Between the trimmed V and J ends, which lost 3 bases and 0 bases, there was a span of 7 bases. Germline V gives CDR1 SGHNT, CDR2 YENEEA. This CDR3 has 14 residues.

The gene calls are TRBV7-9 and TRBJ1-6; TRBD1 matches at 8 bases. Germline-derived CDR1 and CDR2 are SEHNR and FQNEAQ (reference sequence). The CDR3 has 16 residues. V trimming: 3 bases; J trimming: 5 bases; junction bases outside the gene matches: 6. The CDR3 spells CASSFSDRGDNSPLHF. The CDR3 coding sequence is TGTGCCAGCAGCTTCTCCGACAGGGGAGATAATTCACCCCTCCACTTT.

The chain links TRBV29-1 to TRBJ1-1; TRBD1 is a possible D gene (6 bases). With 7 bases removed from V and 6 bases from J, the gap between germline ends came to 18 bases. Looked up from germline, CDR1 is SQVTM and CDR2 is ANQGSEA. This CDR3 has 13 amino acids. CDR3 DNA: TGCAGCGGCCGGGGCAGGGGTAATTCTGAAGCTTTCTTT. Protein: CSGRGRGNSEAFF.

The chain combines TRBV24-1 with TRBJ2-1; 9 nucleotides line up with TRBD1. The V segment lost 3 bases and the J segment 6 bases; nucleotides outside the gene matches: 8. This CDR3 region has 16 residues. CDR1 is KGHDR, CDR2 SFDVKD, per germline. As DNA, the CDR3 is TGTGCCACCAGTGATCGCGCGACAGGGGGGATCAATGAGCAGTTCTTC. Amino acids: CATSDRATGGINEQFF.

V and J are TRBV18 and TRBJ1-3, with a weak D call TRBD1 (5 bases). Germline lookup yields CDR1 KGHSH and CDR2 LQKENI. V lost 3 bases to trimming and J lost 0 bases, with 12 bases between them. The CDR3 runs 16 residues. The CDR3 loop reads CASSPLDSASGNTIYF. For the CDR3, the DNA is TGTGCCAGCTCACCTCTCGACAGCGCCTCTGGAAACACCATATATTTT.

The chain is built from TRBV25-1 and TRBJ1-3; D not resolved. V gave up 5 bases and J gave up 0 bases, with 11 bases separating them. The germline CDR1 and CDR2 sequences are MGHDK and SYGVNS. The CDR3 sequence is 15 residues long. The CDR3 nucleotides are TGTGCCAGCAGTTCGCCGGGAAGCTCTGGAAACACCATATATTTT. It is translated as CASSSPGSSGNTIYF. Supplemented by reference TRBV25-1 and TRBJ1-3, the full variable domain reads EADIYQTPRYLVIGTGKKITLECSQTMGHDKMYWYQQDPGMELHLIHYSYGVNSTEKGDLSSESTVSRIRTEHFPLTLESARPSHTSQYLCASSSPGSSGNTIYFGEGSWLTVV.

The gene calls are TRBV6-6 and TRBJ1-2; D gene unclear. Germline assignment: CDR1 MNHNY and CDR2 SVGAGI (reference sequence). The CDR3 has 13 residues. Trimming shortened V by 4 bases and J by 5 bases, and 11 bases separated the two germline ends. This CDR3 reads CASSLPSGYGYTF. The DNA of the CDR3 is TGTGCCAGCAGTTTGCCGTCGGGATATGGCTACACCTTC.

The rearrangement uses TRBV7-8 and TRBJ1-5; D gene unclear. Germline V gene data show CDR1 as SGHVS and CDR2 as FQNEAQ. The CDR3 is 14 amino acids. V gave up 8 bases and J gave up 2 bases, with 13 bases separating them. In nucleotides, the CDR3 is TGTGCCAGCGGTTCCGGAGGTGGCAATCAGCCCCAGCATTTT. It codes for CASGSGGGNQPQHF.